This T cell receptor beta chain comes out of a study of cytomegalovirus exposure and HLA in healthy donors. The primer mix had 60 Vbeta and 13 Jbeta primers. Some clones are missing from TCRdb's copy, which holds only in-frame ones; the method was immunoSEQ multiplex PCR. Here the sample spans approximately 100,000 clones, 65% to 85% being singletons. Every donor was a healthy person donating bone marrow. Likely unrecorded immune exposures existed in these nominally healthy donors. The TCR sequence derives from a man aged 45-65 years in good health and CMV-seronegative. Sequenced: PBMCs.

CDR3 loop: CASSVTGFNEKLFF. The CDR3 coding sequence is TGTGCCAGCAGTGTCACAGGGTTTAATGAAAAACTGTTTTTT. The chain joins TRBV2 to TRBJ1-4; a weak D match, TRBD1 (6 bases). This CDR3 contains 14 residues. The germline CDR1 and CDR2 sequences are SNHLY and FYNNEI. V was clipped by 4 bases and J by 4 bases, with 10 bases between them.